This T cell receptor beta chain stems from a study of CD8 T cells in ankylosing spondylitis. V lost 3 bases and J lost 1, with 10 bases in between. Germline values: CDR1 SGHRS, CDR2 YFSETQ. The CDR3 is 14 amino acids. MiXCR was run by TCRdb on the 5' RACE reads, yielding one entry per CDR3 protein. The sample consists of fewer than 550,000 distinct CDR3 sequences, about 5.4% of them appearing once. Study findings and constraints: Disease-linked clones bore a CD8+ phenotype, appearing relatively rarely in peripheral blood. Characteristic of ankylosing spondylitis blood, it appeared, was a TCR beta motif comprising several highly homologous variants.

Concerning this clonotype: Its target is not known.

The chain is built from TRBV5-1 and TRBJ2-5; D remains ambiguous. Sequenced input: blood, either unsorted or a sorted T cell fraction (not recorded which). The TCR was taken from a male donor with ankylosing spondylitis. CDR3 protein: CASSSAGPQETQYF. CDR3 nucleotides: TGCGCCAGCAGCTCGGCAGGCCCCCAAGAGACCCAGTACTTC.